The next 20 T cell receptor beta chains were all read from a single sample in a study of cytomegalovirus exposure and HLA in healthy donors. This PCR relied on a set of 60 Vbeta primers and 13 Jbeta primers. TCRdb keeps only in-frame clones here, not all; method: immunoSEQ multiplex PCR. The data hold over 65,000 clones, with 65% to 80% observed a single time. Sequencing was carried out using PBMCs. Receptors were obtained from a human donor in good health.

This clone came up a few times. The chain combines TRBV4-2 with TRBJ1-5; the D is unclear. V was pared by 0 bases and J by 11 bases, with 17 bases between. The CDR3 totals 15 residues. Germline lookup yields CDR1 LGHNA and CDR2 YNFKEQ. The CDR3 protein is CASSQDLYSPQAQHF. The CDR3 nucleotides are TGTGCCAGCAGCCAAGATCTGTACAGCCCCCAGGCCCAGCATTTT.

The rearrangement uses TRBV7-8 and TRBJ1-3; TRBD1 aligns across 8 bases. The J segment lost 2 bases and the V segment lost 0 bases, leaving 6 bases of the junction unmatched. Germline lookup yields CDR1 SGHVS and CDR2 FQNEAQ. This CDR3 has 17 residues. The CDR3 spells CASSLARQGATGNTIYF. DNA for the CDR3: TGTGCCAGCAGCTTAGCGCGCCAGGGGGCTACTGGAAACACCATATATTTT.

The rearrangement joins TRBV19 to TRBJ2-7; D perhaps matches TRBD1 (5 bases). The V and J ends lost 11 bases and 3 bases respectively, with 17 bases between them. In germline, CDR1 is LNHDA, CDR2 SQIVND (reference sequence). The CDR3 spans 13 residues. The CDR3 loop reads CAASYRPNYEQYF. Written as DNA, the CDR3 is TGTGCCGCCTCCTACAGGCCCAACTACGAGCAGTACTTC.

The chain combines TRBV29-1 with TRBJ1-2, with 9 bases matching TRBD1. The J segment lost 5 bases and the V segment lost 6 bases, leaving 7 bases of the junction unmatched. Germline V gene lookup returns CDR1 SQVTM and CDR2 ANQGSEA. CDR3 length: 13 residues. CDR3 sequence reads: CSVGTGLGYGYTF. In DNA, the CDR3 is TGCAGCGTAGGGACAGGGTTGGGGTATGGCTACACCTTC.

J is TRBJ2-3 and V is TRBV10-2; the match to TRBD1 covers 7 bases. The CDR3 is 14 amino acids. Germline V lookup: CDR1 WSHSY, CDR2 SAAADI. After removal of 7 bases from V and 6 bases from J, the junction contained 10 bases not matched to a gene. The CDR3 loop reads CASTEGTVQDTQYF. The DNA for the CDR3 is TGCGCCAGCACCGAGGGGACAGTCCAGGATACGCAGTATTTT.

The V gene is TRBV5-1, the J gene TRBJ2-2, with TRBD2 matching 10 bases. CDR3 length equals 17 residues. CDR1 SGHRS and CDR2 YFSETQ come from the germline V gene. V shed 5 bases, J shed 5 bases, and the junction held 12 bases outside the gene matches. The CDR3 nucleotides read TGCGCCAGCAGTTCCCATCCTAGCGGGGGTAAAACCGGGGAGCTGTTTTTT. Its translation is CASSSHPSGGKTGELFF.

The chain joins TRBV11-2 to TRBJ2-1; 11 positions agree with TRBD2. The CDR3 sequence is 14 residues long. In germline, CDR1 is SGHAT, CDR2 FQNNGV. Losses at the gene ends were 3 bases for V and 12 bases for J; bases not matched to a gene: 7. CDR3 in DNA: TGTGCCAGCAGCTTTGGTAGCGGGGGGGAGTCGCAGTTCTTC. This encodes CASSFGSGGESQFF.

As concerns this clone: One end of the junction does not line up with germline, which may come from a read error. The chain employs TRBV7-6 and TRBJ1-1; TRBD1 might be the D (6 bases). Germline V CDR1 and CDR2: SGHVS, FNYEAQ. This CDR3 comprises 14 residues. The CDR3 is CASGLGPDSTEAFF. Here the CDR3 DNA reads TGTGCCAGCGGCTTAGGTCCGGACAGCACTGAAGCTTTCTTT.

This clone was seen a handful of times. The CDR3, as DNA: TGTGCTAGTGGTTTGGCGGCAGAGGCCTATGGCTACACCTTC. Its translation: CASGLAAEAYGYTF. The V and J genes are TRBV12-5 and TRBJ1-2, with D unresolved. V dropped 1 base and J dropped 4 bases, with 10 bases sitting between them. The germline gives CDR1 LGHNT, CDR2 FRNRAP. There are 14 residues in the CDR3.

In this sample, this clone turned up a few times. This chain connects TRBV5-6 to TRBJ2-1; possible D gene TRBD1, 5 bases. CDR3 size: 17 residues. Germline V gives CDR1 SGHDT, CDR2 YYEEEE. V lost 0 bases and J 4 bases, leaving 17 bases between the germline ends. The CDR3 coding sequence is TGTGCCAGCAGCTTGGAAGGTGTGGGCAGGGCTTACAATGAGCAGTTCTTC. Translation gives CASSLEGVGRAYNEQFF.

This chain joins TRBV30 and TRBJ2-1, with 14 bases identical to TRBD2. Germline-derived CDR1 and CDR2 are GTSNPN and SVGIG (reference sequence). This CDR3 is 16 amino acids long. V trimming: 3 bases; J trimming: 4 bases; junction bases outside the gene matches: 5. This CDR3 is CAWRTSGGAWYNEQFF. The DNA for the CDR3 is TGTGCCTGGAGGACTAGCGGGGGGGCCTGGTACAATGAGCAGTTCTTC. The variable domain in full, completed from reference TRBV30 and TRBJ2-1, reads SQTIHQWPATLVQPVGSPLSLECTVEGTSNPNLYWYRQAAGRGLQLLFYSVGIGQISSEVPQNLSASRPQDRQFILSSKKLLLSDSGFYLCAWRTSGGAWYNEQFFGPGTRLTVL.

The V and J genes are TRBV18 and TRBJ2-3, with 8 positions matching TRBD2. V shed 3 bases, J shed 6 bases, and the junction held 14 bases outside the gene matches. The V gene's germline CDR1 is KGHSH and CDR2 LQKENI. The CDR3 sequence is 17 residues long. The DNA of the CDR3 is TGTGCCAGCTCACCCTCCTCACCGGGGGGGGCCGGGGATACGCAGTATTTT. Translating it yields CASSPSSPGGAGDTQYF.

The V and J genes are TRBV29-1 and TRBJ1-1, with a possible D match to TRBD1 (5 bases). This CDR3 spans 14 amino acids. In germline, CDR1 is SQVTM, CDR2 ANQGSEA. V was pared by 6 bases and J by 4 bases, with 18 bases between. The CDR3 loop reads CSVPKDGGGTEAFF. The CDR3 DNA follows: TGCAGCGTCCCCAAAGACGGGGGTGGCACTGAAGCTTTCTTT.

CDR3 sequence (DNA): TGTGCCATCAGTGGGGGAGAATCCTACGAGCAGTACTTC. It translates to CAISGGESYEQYF. V gene TRBV10-3 combines with J gene TRBJ2-7; possible D gene TRBD2, 5 bases. Trimming removed 4 bases at V and 1 base at J, with 8 bases between. The germline CDR1 and CDR2 sequences are ENHRY and SYGVKD. The CDR3 is made up of 13 amino acids.

The chain uses TRBV6-1 and TRBJ2-1; the match to TRBD1 covers 9 bases. The CDR3 runs 14 residues. The trim removed 4 bases at V and 7 bases at J, leaving 5 bases unmatched. Germline CDR1 reads MNHNS; CDR2 reads SASEGT. The DNA of the CDR3 is TGTGCCAGCAGTGTCCGGGACAGGGCAAATGAGCAGTTCTTC. Amino acid sequence: CASSVRDRANEQFF.

This chain connects TRBV9 to TRBJ2-5; 8 bases are a match to TRBD2. Trimming at V came to 0 bases and at J to 2 bases, leaving 0 bases not matched to a gene. CDR3 length: 14 amino acids. The germline V gene has CDR1 SGDLS and CDR2 YYNGEE. The CDR3 loop is CASSVAGGQETQYF. Here the CDR3 DNA reads TGTGCCAGCAGCGTAGCGGGGGGGCAAGAGACCCAGTACTTC. Combining the CDR3 with reference TRBV9 and TRBJ2-5 gives the whole variable domain DSGVTQTPKHLITATGQRVTLRCSPRSGDLSVYWYQQSLDQGLQFLIQYYNGEERAKGNILERFSAQQFPDLHSELNLSSLELGDSALYFCASSVAGGQETQYFGPGTRLLVL.

The chain carries TRBV7-6 and TRBJ2-7; 14 bases are a match to TRBD2. Germline loops: CDR1 SGHVS, CDR2 FNYEAQ. This CDR3 region has 14 residues. Unmatched junction bases numbered 3, after V lost 6 bases and J lost 5 bases. In DNA, the CDR3 is TGTGCCAGCAGTCGGGGACTAGCGGGGGACGAGCAGTACTTC. Translating it yields CASSRGLAGDEQYF.

This clone was observed once. One end of the junction is discordant with germline, which a read error may explain. The chain combines TRBV27 with TRBJ1-6; TRBD1 matches at 7 bases. Germline values: CDR1 MNHEY, CDR2 SMNVEV (reference sequence). CDR3 length: 17 amino acids. CDR3 nucleotides: TGTGCCAGCAGTTTGTCCCGGGACAGCTCCTATAATTCACCCCTCAACTTT. Translation gives CASSLSRDSSYNSPLNF.

This clone was detected once. J is TRBJ2-7 and V is TRBV7-9, with TRBD1 matching 8 bases. The V segment lost 6 bases and the J segment 1 base; nucleotides outside the gene matches: 11. The CDR3 has 16 residues. Germline V gives CDR1 SEHNR, CDR2 FQNEAQ (reference sequence). CDR3 sequence (DNA): TGTGCCAGCAGTCCGCGGCAGGGGGCGAGGTCCTACGAGCAGTACTTC. Residues: CASSPRQGARSYEQYF.

V is TRBV5-1 and J is TRBJ2-7, with 12 positions matching TRBD2. The CDR3 totals 16 residues. Germline trimming cut 4 bases from V and 4 bases from J; bases unmatched to any gene: 9. Germline loops: CDR1 SGHRS, CDR2 YFSETQ. This CDR3 is CASSTGLAGIMYEQYF. In DNA form, the CDR3 reads TGCGCCAGCAGCACCGGACTAGCGGGGATAATGTACGAGCAGTACTTC.